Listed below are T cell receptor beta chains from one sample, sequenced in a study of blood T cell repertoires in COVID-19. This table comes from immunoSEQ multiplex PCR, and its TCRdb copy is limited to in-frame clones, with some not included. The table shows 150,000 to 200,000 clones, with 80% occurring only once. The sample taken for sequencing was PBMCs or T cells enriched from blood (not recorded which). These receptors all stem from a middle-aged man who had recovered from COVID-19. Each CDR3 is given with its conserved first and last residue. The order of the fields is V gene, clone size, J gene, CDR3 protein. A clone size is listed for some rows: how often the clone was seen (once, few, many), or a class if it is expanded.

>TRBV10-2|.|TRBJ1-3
CASLTNSGNTIYF
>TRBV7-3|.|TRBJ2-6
CASSLPPGTGDNSGANVLTF
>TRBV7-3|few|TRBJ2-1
CASSPTSGGYNEQFF
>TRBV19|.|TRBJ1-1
CASSAGATEAFF
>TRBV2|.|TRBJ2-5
CASSDYPSGGPKLPQETQYF
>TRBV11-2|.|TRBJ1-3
CASSTRRGRTSGNTIYF
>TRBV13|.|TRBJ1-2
CASSRKKGGVYGYTF
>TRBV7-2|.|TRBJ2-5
CASSLASSSGQETQYF
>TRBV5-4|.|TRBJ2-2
CASSSLSGGATGELFF
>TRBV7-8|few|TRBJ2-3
CASSPRDTSTDTQYF
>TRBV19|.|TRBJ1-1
CASSISPNTEAFF
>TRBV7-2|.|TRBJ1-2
CASSLRLPQGDSNYGYTF
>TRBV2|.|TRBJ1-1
CASSLGVYTEAFF
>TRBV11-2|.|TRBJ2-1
CASSGQSGGAYNEQFF
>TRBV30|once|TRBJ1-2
CAWDRQGSGGYTF
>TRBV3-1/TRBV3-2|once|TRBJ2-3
CASSRRTTSTDTQYF
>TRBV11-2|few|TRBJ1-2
CASSFRDHRGYTF
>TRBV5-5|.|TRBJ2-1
CASSLLRVSANEQFF
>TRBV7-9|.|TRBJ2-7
CASSTGTGGSYEQYF
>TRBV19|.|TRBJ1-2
CASSGQGDYGYTF
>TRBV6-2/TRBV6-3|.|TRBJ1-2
CASSSNPGANYGYTF
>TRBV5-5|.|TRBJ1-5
CASSRQGASNQPQHF
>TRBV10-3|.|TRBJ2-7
CAITGGPSYEQYF
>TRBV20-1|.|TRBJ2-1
CSAIDNEQFF
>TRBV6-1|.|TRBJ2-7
CASSEPTGAPYEQYF
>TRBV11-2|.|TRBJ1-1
CASSFGGARTEAFF
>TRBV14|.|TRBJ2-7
CASSRPGQGYEQYF
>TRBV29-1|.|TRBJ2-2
CSVARTGGHTGELFF
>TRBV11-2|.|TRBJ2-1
CASSRTGGNEQFF
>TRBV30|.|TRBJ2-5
CAWSDLAGETQYF
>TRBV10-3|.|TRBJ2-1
CAISESYERERAYNEQFF
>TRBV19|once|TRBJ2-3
CASSLNRARADTQYF
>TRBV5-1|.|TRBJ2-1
CASSLPTSGASYNEQFF
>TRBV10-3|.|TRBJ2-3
CAIGGGRSTDTQYF
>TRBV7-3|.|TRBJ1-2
CASSPPGGLGYTF
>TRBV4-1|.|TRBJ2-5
CASSQTGQPPTQYF
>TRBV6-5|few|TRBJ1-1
CASSYSVLDSCMF
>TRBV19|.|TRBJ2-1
CASSIMAGGLAGYDLFF
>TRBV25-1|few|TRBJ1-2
CASSDLRSGYTF
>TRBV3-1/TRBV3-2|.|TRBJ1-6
CASSQGRGGSPLHF
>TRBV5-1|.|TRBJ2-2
CASSSRARHGELFF
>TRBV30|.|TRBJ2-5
CAWSVRGSGVGKTQYF
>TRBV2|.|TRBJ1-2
CASILSGEGRSGYTF
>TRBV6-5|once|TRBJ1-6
CASRGGGYNSPLHF
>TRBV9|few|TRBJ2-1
CASSVGLAGVQFF
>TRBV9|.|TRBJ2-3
CASSSRDRVLITDTQYF
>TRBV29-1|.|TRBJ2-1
CSVGTRVNEQFF
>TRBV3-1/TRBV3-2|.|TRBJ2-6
CASSQDRSPGANVLTF
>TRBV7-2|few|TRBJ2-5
CASSSGTRGGETQYF
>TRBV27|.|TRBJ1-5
CASSLPTDRPNQPQHF